A selection of T cell receptor beta chains follows, all from one sample in a study of OX40 agonist ivuxolimab in advanced cancers. The assay was immunoSEQ multiplex PCR, and TCRdb's table has in-frame clones only and misses some. The data show some 81,000 clones, around 83% seen once. This material consisted of CD4+ or CD8+ T cells sorted from blood, taken in a trial of the OX40 agonist ivuxolimab. The receptor source for this set is an adult with an advanced solid tumor such as melanoma, head and neck, liver or kidney cancer. CDR3s include the opening cysteine and the closing phenylalanine or tryptophan. Each record gives: V gene, D gene, clone size, J gene, CDR3 protein, CDR3 DNA. D genes are given only for firm matches. The size of a clone is reported for some rows only, either as once, few or many, or as a class for expanded clones.

>TRBV5-1|NA|NA|TRBJ1-1
CASSSNTNTEAFF
TGCGCCAGCAGCTCCAACACAAACACTGAAGCTTTCTTT
>TRBV9|TRBD1|NA|TRBJ1-1
CASSVDRGATEAFF
TGTGCCAGCAGCGTGGACAGGGGGGCGACTGAAGCTTTCTTT
>TRBV6-5|NA|NA|TRBJ2-7
CASRRTGYYEQYF
TGTGCCAGCAGGCGGACTGGATACTACGAGCAGTACTTC
>TRBV5-6|NA|NA|TRBJ1-6
CASSLEGIDNSPLHF
TGTGCCAGCAGCTTGGAGGGGATAGATAATTCACCCCTCCACTTT
>TRBV6-5|NA|NA|TRBJ2-5
CASSYMGRVKSETQYF
TGTGCCAGCAGTTACATGGGCAGGGTGAAGTCAGAGACCCAGTACTTC
>TRBV11-1|TRBD1|NA|TRBJ2-1
CASRRTGNYNEQFF
TGTGCCAGCAGGAGGACAGGGAACTACAATGAGCAGTTCTTC
>TRBV6-1|TRBD1|few|TRBJ2-7
CASSDRDRGVWEQYF
TGTGCCAGCAGTGACCGGGACAGGGGGGTATGGGAGCAGTACTTC
>TRBV6-1|NA|NA|TRBJ1-6
CASSGTEQSSYNSPLHF
TGTGCCAGCAGTGGGACGGAACAAAGCTCCTATAATTCACCCCTCCACTTT
>TRBV7-6|TRBD2|NA|TRBJ2-5
CASSSGLSETQYF
TGTGCCAGCAGCTCGGGACTATCAGAGACCCAGTACTTC
>TRBV28|TRBD1|NA|TRBJ1-2
CASSSGGGSYGYTF
TGTGCCAGCAGCTCAGGGGGCGGCAGCTATGGCTACACCTTC
>TRBV7-8|TRBD1|once|TRBJ2-7
CASTLTGGDEQYF
TGTGCCAGCACCCTGACAGGGGGCGACGAGCAGTACTTC
>TRBV9|NA|NA|TRBJ2-5
CASSVAIGNKETQYF
TGTGCCAGCAGCGTAGCCATCGGGAATAAAGAGACCCAGTACTTC
>TRBV7-2|TRBD1|NA|TRBJ2-1
CASSLVGTGAFHEQFF
TGTGCCAGCAGCTTAGTAGGCACAGGGGCATTTCATGAGCAGTTCTTC
>TRBV5-1|TRBD1|once|TRBJ1-2
CASSLTRGSDGYTF
TGCGCCAGCAGCTTAACCAGGGGGTCCGATGGCTACACCTTC
>TRBV9|NA|NA|TRBJ2-1
CASSVGAGSSYNEQFF
TGTGCCAGCAGCGTAGGGGCGGGGAGCTCCTACAATGAGCAGTTCTTC
>TRBV6-1|TRBD1|NA|TRBJ1-3
CASSEFGQGASGNTIYF
TGTGCCAGCAGTGAATTTGGACAGGGGGCTTCTGGAAACACCATATATTTT
>TRBV11-2|TRBD1|NA|TRBJ2-6
CASSRGQGSSGANVLTF
TGTGCCAGCAGCCGAGGACAGGGGAGCTCTGGGGCCAACGTCCTGACTTTC